The clone carrying this T cell receptor (beta chain) has only a few counts. Deep was the level used in running the assay. Some 28,000 T cell genomes (roughly 300 ng DNA) went into each PBMC replicate. The data were produced by immunoSEQ multiplex PCR, yet TCRdb's version contains in-frame clones alone and is incomplete. The data show fewer than 500,000 clones, with 60% to 80% seen just once and approximately 12% held by the top ten. The CDR3 contains 13 residues. Between the trimmed V and J ends, which lost 2 bases and 3 bases, there was a span of 7 bases. Germline-derived CDR1 and CDR2 are SGHDN and FVKESK. This entry belongs to a study of shared clonotypes between healthy human individuals.

The clonotype originates from a woman in her thirties or forties in good health. Some clones in this sample may be carry-over from other donors' samples. This chain connects TRBV14 to TRBJ2-5; no definite D call. Sequencing was carried out using PBMCs. CDR3 protein: CASSQLTKETQYF. The CDR3, as DNA: TGTGCCAGCAGCCAACTCACTAAAGAGACCCAGTACTTC.